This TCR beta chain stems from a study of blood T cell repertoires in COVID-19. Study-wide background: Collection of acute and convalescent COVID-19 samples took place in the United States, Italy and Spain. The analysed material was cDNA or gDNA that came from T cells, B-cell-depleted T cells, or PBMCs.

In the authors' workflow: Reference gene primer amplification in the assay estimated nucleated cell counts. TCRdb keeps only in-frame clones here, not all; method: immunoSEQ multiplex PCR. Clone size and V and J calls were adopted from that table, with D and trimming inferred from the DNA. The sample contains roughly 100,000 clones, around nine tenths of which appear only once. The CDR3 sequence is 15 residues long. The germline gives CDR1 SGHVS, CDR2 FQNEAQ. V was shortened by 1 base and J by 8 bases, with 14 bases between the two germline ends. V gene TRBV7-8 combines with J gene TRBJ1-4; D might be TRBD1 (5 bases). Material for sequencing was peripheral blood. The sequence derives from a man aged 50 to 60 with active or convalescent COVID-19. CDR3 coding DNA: TGTGCCAGCAGCTTAGGGCCGGGGGGGTCCGAAAAACTGTTTTTT. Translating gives CASSLGPGGSEKLFF.